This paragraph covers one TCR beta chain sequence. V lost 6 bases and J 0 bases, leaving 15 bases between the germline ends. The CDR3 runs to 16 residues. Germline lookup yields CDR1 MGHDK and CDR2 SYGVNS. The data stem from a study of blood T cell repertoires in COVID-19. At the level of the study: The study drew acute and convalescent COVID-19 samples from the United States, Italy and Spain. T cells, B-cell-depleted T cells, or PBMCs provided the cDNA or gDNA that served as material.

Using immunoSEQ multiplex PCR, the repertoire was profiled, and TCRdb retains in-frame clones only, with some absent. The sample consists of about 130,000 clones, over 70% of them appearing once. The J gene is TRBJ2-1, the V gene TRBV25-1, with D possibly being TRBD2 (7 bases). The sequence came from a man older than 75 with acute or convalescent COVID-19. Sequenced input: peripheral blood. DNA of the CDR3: TGTGCCAGCAGGGGGGGGGCGGGGTACTCCTACAATGAGCAGTTCTTC. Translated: CASRGGAGYSYNEQFF.